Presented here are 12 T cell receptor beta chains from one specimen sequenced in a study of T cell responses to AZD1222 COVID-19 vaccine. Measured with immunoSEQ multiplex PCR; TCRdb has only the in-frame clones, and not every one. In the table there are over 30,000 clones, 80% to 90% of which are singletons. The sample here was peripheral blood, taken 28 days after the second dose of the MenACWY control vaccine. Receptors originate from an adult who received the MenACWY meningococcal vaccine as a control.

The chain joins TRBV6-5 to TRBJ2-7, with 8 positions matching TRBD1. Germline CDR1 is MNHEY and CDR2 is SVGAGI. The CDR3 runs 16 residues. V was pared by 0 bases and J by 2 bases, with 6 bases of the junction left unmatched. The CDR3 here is CASSYSRDRPTYEQYF. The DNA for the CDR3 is TGTGCCAGCAGTTACTCGAGGGACAGGCCCACCTACGAGCAGTACTTC.

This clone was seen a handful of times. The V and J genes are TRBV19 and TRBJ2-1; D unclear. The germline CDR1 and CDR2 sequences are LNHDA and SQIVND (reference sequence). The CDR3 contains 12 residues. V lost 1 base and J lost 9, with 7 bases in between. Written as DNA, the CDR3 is TGTGCCAGTAGTATAGCAAGCACTGAGCAGTTCTTC. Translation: CASSIASTEQFF.

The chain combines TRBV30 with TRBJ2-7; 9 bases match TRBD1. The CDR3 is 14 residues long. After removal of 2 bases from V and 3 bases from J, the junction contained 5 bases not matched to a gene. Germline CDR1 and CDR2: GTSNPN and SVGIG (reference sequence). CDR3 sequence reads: CAWSWGQGVYEQYF. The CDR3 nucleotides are TGTGCCTGGAGTTGGGGACAGGGCGTCTACGAGCAGTACTTC.

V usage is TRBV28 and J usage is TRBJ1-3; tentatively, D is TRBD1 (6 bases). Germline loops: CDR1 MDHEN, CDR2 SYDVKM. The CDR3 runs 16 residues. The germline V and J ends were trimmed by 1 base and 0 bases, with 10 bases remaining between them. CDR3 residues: CASSLSGDSSGNTIYF. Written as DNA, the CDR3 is TGTGCCAGCAGTTTATCAGGGGACTCCTCTGGAAACACCATATATTTT.

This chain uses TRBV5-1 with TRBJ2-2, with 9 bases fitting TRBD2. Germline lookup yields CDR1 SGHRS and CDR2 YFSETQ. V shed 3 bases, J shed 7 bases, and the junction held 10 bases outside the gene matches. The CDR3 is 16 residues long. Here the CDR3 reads CASSSGGRAAYGELFF. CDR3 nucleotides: TGCGCCAGCAGCTCCGGCGGGAGGGCCGCATACGGGGAGCTGTTTTTT.

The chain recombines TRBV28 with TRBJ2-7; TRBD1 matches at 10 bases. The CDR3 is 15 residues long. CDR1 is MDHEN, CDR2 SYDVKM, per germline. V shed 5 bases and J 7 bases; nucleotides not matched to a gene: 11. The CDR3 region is CASSAPGQGMGEQYF. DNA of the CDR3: TGTGCCAGCAGTGCCCCGGGACAGGGGATGGGTGAGCAGTACTTC.

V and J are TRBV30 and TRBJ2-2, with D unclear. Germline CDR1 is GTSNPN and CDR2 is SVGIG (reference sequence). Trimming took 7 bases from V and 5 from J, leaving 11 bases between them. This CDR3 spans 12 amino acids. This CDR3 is CASYLGTGELFF. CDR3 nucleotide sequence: TGTGCCTCTTATTTGGGGACCGGGGAGCTGTTTTTT.

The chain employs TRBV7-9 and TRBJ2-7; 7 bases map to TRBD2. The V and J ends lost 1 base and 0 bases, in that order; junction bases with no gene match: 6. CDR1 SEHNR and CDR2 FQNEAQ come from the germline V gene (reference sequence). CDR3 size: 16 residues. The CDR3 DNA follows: TGTGCCAGCAGCTTAGGGGCGGGAGCGCTCTCCTACGAGCAGTACTTC. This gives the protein CASSLGAGALSYEQYF.

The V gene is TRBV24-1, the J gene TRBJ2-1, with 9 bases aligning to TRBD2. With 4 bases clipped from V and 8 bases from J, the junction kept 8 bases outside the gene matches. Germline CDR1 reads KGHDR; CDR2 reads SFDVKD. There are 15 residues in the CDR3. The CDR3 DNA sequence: TGTGCCACCAGTGAGGCTAGCGGGAAAGTCTATGAGCAGTTCTTC. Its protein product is CATSEASGKVYEQFF.

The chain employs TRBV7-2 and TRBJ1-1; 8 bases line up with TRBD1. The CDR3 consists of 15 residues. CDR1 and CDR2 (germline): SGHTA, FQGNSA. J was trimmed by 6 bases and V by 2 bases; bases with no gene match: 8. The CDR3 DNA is TGTGCCAGCAGCTTAAGGACAGGGTACCACGCTGAAGCTTTCTTT. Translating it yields CASSLRTGYHAEAFF. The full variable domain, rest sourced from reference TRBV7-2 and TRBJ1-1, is GAGVSQSPSNKVTEKGKDVELRCDPISGHTALYWYRQSLGQGLEFLIYFQGNSAPDKSGLPSDRFSAERTGGSVSTLTIQRTQQEDSAVYLCASSLRTGYHAEAFFGQGTRLTVV.

The CDR3 spells CASSEQGGTEAFF. The CDR3 DNA reads as TGTGCCAGCAGTGAACAGGGAGGCACTGAAGCTTTCTTT. The chain combines TRBV25-1 with TRBJ1-1, with D maybe TRBD1 (5 bases). Trimming cost V 2 bases and J 4 bases, with 8 bases left between them. The CDR3 is 13 residues long. Germline values: CDR1 MGHDK, CDR2 SYGVNS. Full variable domain (remainder filled in from reference TRBV25-1 and TRBJ1-1): EADIYQTPRYLVIGTGKKITLECSQTMGHDKMYWYQQDPGMELHLIHYSYGVNSTEKGDLSSESTVSRIRTEHFPLTLESARPSHTSQYLCASSEQGGTEAFFGQGTRLTVV.

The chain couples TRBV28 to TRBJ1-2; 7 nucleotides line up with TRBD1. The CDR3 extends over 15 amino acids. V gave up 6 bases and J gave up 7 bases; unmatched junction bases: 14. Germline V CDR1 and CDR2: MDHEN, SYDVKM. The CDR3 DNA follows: TGTGCCAGCAGATTTGCGACAGGGAGGTGGGGTGGCTACACCTTC. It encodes CASRFATGRWGGYTF.